The 22 T cell receptor beta chains reported below all come from one sample, sequenced in a study of T-cell reconstitution after alpha-beta-depleted transplantation in children. TCRbeta library preparation incorporated unique molecular identifiers. TCRdb ran MiXCR on the PCR reads and lists one entry per CDR3 protein. This table has 600,000 to 700,000 distinct CDR3 sequences, approximately 14% appearing once. The source material was PBMCs, sampled before TCRalphabeta/CD19-depleted stem cell transplant. The receptors come from a girl aged 2 to 10 with congenital amegakaryocytic thrombocytopenia, due to receive a stem cell transplant.

J is TRBJ2-4 and V is TRBV10-1, with no clear D. Germline V gene sequence: CDR1 WNHNN, CDR2 SYGVQD (reference sequence). The V end was cut by 0 bases, the J end by 0 bases, with 12 bases between. The CDR3 totals 17 residues. The CDR3 region is CASSESGRALAKNIQYF. The CDR3 DNA reads as TGCGCCAGCAGTGAGTCAGGTCGGGCTTTAGCCAAAAACATTCAGTACTTC.

This clonotype was counted only a few times. The chain joins TRBV19 to TRBJ1-2; D not certain. Germline loops: CDR1 LNHDA, CDR2 SQIVND (reference sequence). With 5 bases removed from V and 0 bases from J, the gap between germline ends came to 10 bases. The CDR3 runs 14 residues. CDR3 nucleotide sequence: TGTGCCAGTAGTTACGCCGGAGCTAACTATGGCTACACCTTC. The encoded protein is CASSYAGANYGYTF.

This clonotype has at least ten counts. V gene TRBV20-1 combines with J gene TRBJ2-7, with 10 bases aligning to TRBD2. This CDR3 has 13 residues. The germline V gene encodes CDR1 DFQATT and CDR2 SNEGSKA (reference sequence). V trimming: 3 bases; J trimming: 7 bases; junction bases outside the gene matches: 6. The CDR3 nucleotides are TGCAGTGCTAGCAGCGGGAGGGGAGAGGAGCAGTACTTC. It specifies CSASSGRGEEQYF.

This clonotype was observed a handful of times. This rearrangement joins TRBV2 to TRBJ2-5, with D tentatively TRBD2 (5 bases). Trimming pared 0 bases from V and 7 bases from J, leaving 9 bases between. Per germline, CDR1 SNHLY and CDR2 FYNNEI. The CDR3 totals 13 residues. This chain's CDR3 is CASSEALRGTQYF. DNA of the CDR3: TGTGCCAGCAGTGAAGCGCTTCGGGGGACCCAGTACTTC.

V gene TRBV5-1 combines with J gene TRBJ2-2, with 11 nucleotides matching TRBD1. Germline V gene data show CDR1 as SGHRS and CDR2 as YFSETQ. V shed 4 bases and J 2 bases; nucleotides not matched to a gene: 4. The CDR3 has 16 amino acids. The CDR3 region is CASSPGTGGNTGELFF. Written as DNA, the CDR3 is TGCGCCAGCAGCCCCGGGACAGGGGGTAACACCGGGGAGCTGTTTTTT.

The table lists this clonotype with many counts. The chain couples TRBV7-2 to TRBJ1-6; 8 positions agree with TRBD1. The CDR3 length is 14 residues. Germline assignment: CDR1 SGHTA and CDR2 FQGNSA. The J segment lost 10 bases and the V segment lost 3 bases, leaving 5 bases of the junction unmatched. The CDR3 DNA reads as TGTGCCAGCAGCTTTTCCAGGGGGCTCTCACCCCTCCACTTT. As protein: CASSFSRGLSPLHF.

The chain couples TRBV5-1 to TRBJ2-7; 7 bases line up with TRBD1. In germline, CDR1 is SGHRS, CDR2 YFSETQ. Trimming took 1 base from V and 5 from J; bases not matched to a gene: 6. This CDR3 region has 14 residues. The CDR3 reads CASSLPQGHHEQYF. The CDR3, as DNA: TGCGCCAGCAGCTTGCCACAGGGGCACCACGAGCAGTACTTC. Looking up the rest from reference TRBV5-1 and TRBJ2-7 gives the full variable domain: KAGVTQTPRYLIKTRGQQVTLSCSPISGHRSVSWYQQTPGQGLQFLFEYFSETQRNKGNFPGRFSGRQFSNSRSEMNVSTLELGDSALYLCASSLPQGHHEQYFGPGTRLTVT.

About this clonotype: This may arise from a read error, as a much more abundant clone is one base away. The chain is built from TRBV10-3 and TRBJ2-5; TRBD2 agrees at 10 bases. CDR1 and CDR2 (germline): ENHRY, SYGVKD. The CDR3 is made up of 15 amino acids. The CDR3 DNA sequence: TGTGCCTTCAGAAGAGGACTAGCGGACCAAGAGACCCAGTACTTC. Its protein is CAFRRGLADQETQYF.

This clonotype has a handful of counts. The chain links TRBV4-2 to TRBJ1-4; D gene unclear. The CDR3 contains 15 residues. Germline CDR1 reads LGHNA; CDR2 reads YNFKEQ. V lost 0 bases to trimming and J lost 10 bases, with 15 bases between them. The CDR3 sequence: CASSQDRKAVVKLFF. CDR3 coding DNA: TGTGCCAGCAGCCAAGATCGCAAGGCTGTGGTAAAACTGTTTTTT.

The chain couples TRBV29-1 to TRBJ2-2; 7 bases are shared with TRBD1. Trimming took 4 bases from V and 3 from J; bases not matched to a gene: 2. Germline V gives CDR1 SQVTM, CDR2 ANQGSEA. The CDR3 has 13 amino acids. This CDR3 reads CSVGDSDTGELFF. CDR3 in DNA: TGCAGCGTTGGGGACAGCGACACCGGGGAGCTGTTTTTT.

This clonotype has a count of ten or more. The chain combines TRBV5-1 with TRBJ1-1; TRBD1 might be the D (5 bases). Germline V lookup: CDR1 SGHRS, CDR2 YFSETQ. V dropped 4 bases and J dropped 2 bases, with 12 bases sitting between them. The CDR3 extends over 14 amino acids. The CDR3 reads CASSLSGANTEAFF. CDR3 DNA sequence: TGCGCCAGCAGCCTGTCCGGGGCCAACACTGAAGCTTTCTTT.

About this clonotype itself: This sequence may be a read error, since a much larger clone differs from it by one base. The V and J genes are TRBV29-1 and TRBJ2-2; D may be TRBD1 or TRBD2 (5 bases each). The CDR3 has 14 residues. The germline CDR1 and CDR2 sequences are SQVTM and ANQGSEA. Trimming stripped 6 bases from V and 3 bases from J, with 14 bases between. The CDR3 spells CSVPGPLYTGELFF. The CDR3 region has the DNA TGCAGCGTGCCGGGACCCTTATACACCGGGGAGCTGTTTTTT.

This clonotype was found a few times. J is TRBJ2-3 and V is TRBV7-2; tentative D call: TRBD1 (6 bases). The CDR3 contains 16 residues. Trimming removed 3 bases at V and 4 bases at J, with 17 bases between. Germline CDR1 SGHTA, CDR2 FQGNSA. CDR3 in DNA: TGTGCCAGCAGCTTGAAACGGGACATGCGTTCAGATACGCAGTATTTT. It is translated as CASSLKRDMRSDTQYF. The full variable domain, rest sourced from reference TRBV7-2 and TRBJ2-3, is GAGVSQSPSNKVTEKGKDVELRCDPISGHTALYWYRQSLGQGLEFLIYFQGNSAPDKSGLPSDRFSAERTGGSVSTLTIQRTQQEDSAVYLCASSLKRDMRSDTQYFGPGTRLTVL.

Only a few counts were recorded for this clonotype. V is TRBV28 and J is TRBJ1-2; maybe TRBD1 (5 bases). Germline V gene lookup returns CDR1 MDHEN and CDR2 SYDVKM. This CDR3 has 16 residues. Trimming took 6 bases from V and 1 from J, leaving 18 bases between them. The CDR3 bases are TGTGCCAGCAGATACAGGAGACCGCCCTATAACTATGGCTACACCTTC. It encodes CASRYRRPPYNYGYTF.

The V and J genes are TRBV28 and TRBJ2-5; D uncertain. The germline CDR1 and CDR2 sequences are MDHEN and SYDVKM. With 3 bases removed from V and 5 bases from J, the gap between germline ends came to 13 bases. The CDR3 has 14 amino acids. CDR3 nucleotide sequence: TGTGCCAGCAGTTTCGGGCAGGTGGTGGAGACCCAGTACTTC. Its protein is CASSFGQVVETQYF.

This clonotype was counted many times. This chain links TRBV27 with TRBJ2-2; 7 bases are a match to TRBD1. The length of the CDR3 is 15 residues. Germline-derived CDR1 and CDR2 are MNHEY and SMNVEV (reference sequence). V gave up 3 bases and J gave up 3 bases; unmatched junction bases: 4. The CDR3 loop is CASSFGTGDTGELFF. In DNA, the CDR3 is TGTGCCAGCAGTTTCGGTACAGGGGACACCGGGGAGCTGTTTTTT.

This clonotype was observed at least ten times. J is TRBJ1-5 and V is TRBV12-3 or TRBV12-4, with 8 bases fitting TRBD1. This CDR3 region has 15 residues. The J segment lost 5 bases and the V segment lost 5 bases, leaving 8 bases of the junction unmatched. CDR3 coding DNA: TGTGCCAGCAGTCCTGGACAGGGATGGGATCAGCCCCAGCATTTT. Translating it yields CASSPGQGWDQPQHF.

This clonotype was detected only a few times. CDR3 loop: CASSLVPGQSYEQYF. The CDR3 DNA sequence: TGCGCCAGCAGCTTGGTGCCGGGACAGAGCTACGAGCAGTACTTC. This chain uses TRBV5-1 with TRBJ2-7; 7 nucleotides agree with TRBD1. V lost 0 bases to trimming and J lost 3 bases; unmatched junction nucleotides: 6. The length of the CDR3 is 15 residues. The germline V gene encodes CDR1 SGHRS and CDR2 YFSETQ.

The chain couples TRBV7-2 to TRBJ2-1; perhaps TRBD2 as D (7 bases). The V and J ends lost 8 bases and 0 bases respectively, with 32 bases between them. The CDR3 loop spans 21 amino acids. Germline V gives CDR1 SGHTA, CDR2 FQGNSA. The DNA for the CDR3 is TGTGCCAGCCAAAATCTTGGGGGGGCAGAGGGAGTCGTTAGCTCCTACAATGAGCAGTTCTTC. Residues: CASQNLGGAEGVVSSYNEQFF. Full variable domain (remainder filled in from reference TRBV7-2 and TRBJ2-1): GAGVSQSPSNKVTEKGKDVELRCDPISGHTALYWYRQSLGQGLEFLIYFQGNSAPDKSGLPSDRFSAERTGGSVSTLTIQRTQQEDSAVYLCASQNLGGAEGVVSSYNEQFFGPGTRLTVL.

The chain has TRBV19 and TRBJ2-3; 7 positions agree with TRBD1. The J segment lost 4 bases and the V segment lost 7 bases, leaving 11 bases of the junction unmatched. The CDR3 runs to 15 residues. CDR1 is LNHDA, CDR2 SQIVND, per germline (reference sequence). The CDR3 DNA reads as TGTGCCAGTAACCCTGGGGACAGCCGTGCAGATACGCAGTATTTT. Its protein is CASNPGDSRADTQYF. The whole variable domain, filled in from reference TRBV19 and TRBJ2-3, reads DGGITQSPKYLFRKEGQNVTLSCEQNLNHDAMYWYRQDPGQGLRLIYYSQIVNDFQKGDIAEGYSVSREKKESFPLTVTSAQKNPTAFYLCASNPGDSRADTQYFGPGTRLTVL.

In this sample, this clonotype turned up many times. The V gene is TRBV20-1, the J gene TRBJ2-2; D possibly corresponds to TRBD2 (6 bases). The V gene's germline CDR1 is DFQATT and CDR2 SNEGSKA (reference sequence). The CDR3 has 15 amino acids. V lost 5 bases and J 6 bases, leaving 19 bases between the germline ends. The CDR3: CSARNTATSSGELFF. The DNA for the CDR3 is TGCAGTGCTCGCAACACAGCGACTAGTTCCGGGGAGCTGTTTTTT.

This clonotype was seen many times. V gene TRBV5-1 combines with J gene TRBJ2-1; the match to TRBD2 covers 13 bases. The junction had 5 bases not matched to a gene; V was cut back by 5 bases and J by 6 bases. Germline V gene data show CDR1 as SGHRS and CDR2 as YFSETQ. The CDR3 extends over 15 amino acids. The DNA of the CDR3 is TGCGCCAGCAGATTAGGGACTAGCGGGACCAATGAGCAGTTCTTC. Translating it yields CASRLGTSGTNEQFF.